This record concerns one T cell receptor (beta chain) sequence. This sample is part of a study of shared clonotypes between healthy human individuals. At the level of the study: Serving as donors were a couple of women and three men, whose ages spanned 18 to 49. Each donor contributed plates that comprised three CD4 naive, three CD4 memory, two CD8 naive and one CD8 memory.

The CDR3 covers 16 residues. Germline V gene lookup returns CDR1 GTSNPN and CDR2 SVGIG (reference sequence). V was trimmed by 0 bases and J by 4 bases, leaving 17 bases between them. Investigators spread the genomic DNA of each subset evenly over several immunoSEQ plates. Here immunoSEQ multiplex PCR was the method, and the copy in TCRdb shows in-frame clones only, minus some. The table lists about 2.4 million clones, 80% to 95% of them singletons, with roughly 0.36% in the top ten. This TCR was sampled from a man aged 18 to 29 in good health. Some clones in this sample may be carry-over from other donors' samples. The sample was naive CD4+ T cells from PBMCs. Subset indicated: CD45RA+ positively selected. V is TRBV30 and J is TRBJ2-3; D is ambiguous. CDR3 loop: CAWSVKAHEVPDTQYF. The CDR3 bases are TGTGCCTGGAGTGTAAAAGCTCACGAGGTCCCAGATACGCAGTATTTT.